This T cell receptor beta chain was found in a study of cytomegalovirus exposure and HLA in healthy donors. CDR3 length: 14 amino acids. J was trimmed by 1 base and V by 1 base; bases with no gene match: 0. CDR1 MNHNY and CDR2 SVGAGI come from the germline V gene (reference sequence). This donor has no recorded CMV serostatus. Study-level findings and limits: Other equally common chains were less clonally expanded than HLA-associated TCR beta chains, a later analysis showed. Excluded: some indistinguishable V segments such as TRBV6-2 and TRBV6-3.

The PCR contained 60 Vbeta and 13 Jbeta primers. Sequencing used immunoSEQ multiplex PCR; TCRdb keeps in-frame clones, though not all of them. The table shows about 130,000 clones, with around 73% occurring only once. There are a few counts of this clone. Its specificity is not known. The V gene is TRBV6-6, the J gene TRBJ1-1; 7 positions agree with TRBD1. This receptor was obtained from a human donor in good health. What was sequenced was PBMCs. In DNA, the CDR3 is TGTGCCAGCAGTTACTACAGGGGGAACACTGAAGCTTTCTTT. Translation: CASSYYRGNTEAFF.